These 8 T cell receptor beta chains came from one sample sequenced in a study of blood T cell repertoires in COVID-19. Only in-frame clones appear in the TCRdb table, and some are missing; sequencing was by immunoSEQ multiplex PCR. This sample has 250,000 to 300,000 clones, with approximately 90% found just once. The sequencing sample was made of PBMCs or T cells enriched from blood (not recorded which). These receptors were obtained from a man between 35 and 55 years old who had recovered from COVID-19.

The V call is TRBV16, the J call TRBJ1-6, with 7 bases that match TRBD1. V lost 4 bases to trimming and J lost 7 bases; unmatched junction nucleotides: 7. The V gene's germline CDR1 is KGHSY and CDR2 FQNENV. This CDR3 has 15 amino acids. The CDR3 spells CASSLGQPKNSPLHF. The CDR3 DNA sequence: TGTGCCAGCAGCCTGGGACAGCCAAAAAATTCACCCCTCCACTTT.

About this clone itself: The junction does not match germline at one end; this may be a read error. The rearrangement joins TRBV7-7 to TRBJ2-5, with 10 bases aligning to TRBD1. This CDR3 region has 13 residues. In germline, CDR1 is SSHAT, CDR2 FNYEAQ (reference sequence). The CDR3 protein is CASSSTGGLAQYF. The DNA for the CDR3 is TGTGCTAGCAGCTCGACAGGGGGCTTGGCCCAGTACTTC.

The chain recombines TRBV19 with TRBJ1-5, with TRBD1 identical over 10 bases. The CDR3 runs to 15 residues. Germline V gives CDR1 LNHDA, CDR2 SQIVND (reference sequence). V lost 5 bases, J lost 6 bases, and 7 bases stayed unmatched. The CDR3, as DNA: TGTGCCAGTAGTTTGCGGACAGGGGGACGTCAGCCCCAGCATTTT. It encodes CASSLRTGGRQPQHF.

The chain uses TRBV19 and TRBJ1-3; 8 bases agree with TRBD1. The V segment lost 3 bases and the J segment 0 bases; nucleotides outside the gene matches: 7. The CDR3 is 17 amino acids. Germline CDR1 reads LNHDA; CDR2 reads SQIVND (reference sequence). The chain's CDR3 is CASSIGTGITSGNTIYF. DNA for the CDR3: TGTGCCAGTAGTATTGGGACAGGTATTACCTCTGGAAACACCATATATTTT.

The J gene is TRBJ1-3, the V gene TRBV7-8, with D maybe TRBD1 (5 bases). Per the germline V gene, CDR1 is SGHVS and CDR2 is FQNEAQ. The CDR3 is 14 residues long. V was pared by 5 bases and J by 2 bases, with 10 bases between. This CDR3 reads CASSLRGTGNTIYF. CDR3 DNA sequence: TGTGCCAGCAGCCTGCGGGGGACTGGAAACACCATATATTTT.

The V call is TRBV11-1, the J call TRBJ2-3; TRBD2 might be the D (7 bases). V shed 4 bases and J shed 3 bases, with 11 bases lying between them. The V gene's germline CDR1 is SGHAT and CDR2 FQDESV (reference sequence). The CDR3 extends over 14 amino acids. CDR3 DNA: TGTGCCAGCAGCTCTCGGGGGGCTACAGATACGCAGTATTTT. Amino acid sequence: CASSSRGATDTQYF. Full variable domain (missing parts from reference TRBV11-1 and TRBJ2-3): EAEVAQSPRYKITEKSQAVAFWCDPISGHATLYWYRQILGQGPELLVQFQDESVVDDSQLPKDRFSAERLKGVDSTLKIQPAELGDSAMYLCASSSRGATDTQYFGPGTRLTVL.

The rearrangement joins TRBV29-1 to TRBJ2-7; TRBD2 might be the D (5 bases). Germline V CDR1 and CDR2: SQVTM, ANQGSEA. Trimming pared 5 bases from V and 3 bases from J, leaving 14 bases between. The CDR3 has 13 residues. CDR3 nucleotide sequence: TGCAGCGTTCAGACCGGGATCAACTACGAGCAGTACTTC. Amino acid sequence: CSVQTGINYEQYF.

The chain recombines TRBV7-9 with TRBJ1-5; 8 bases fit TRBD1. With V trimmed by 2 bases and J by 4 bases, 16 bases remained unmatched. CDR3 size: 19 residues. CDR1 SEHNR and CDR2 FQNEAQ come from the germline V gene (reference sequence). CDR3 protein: CASSLFAPRTGRFNQPQHF. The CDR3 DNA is TGTGCCAGCAGCTTATTCGCCCCGCGGACAGGGCGTTTTAATCAGCCCCAGCATTTT.